This T cell receptor (beta chain) was recovered during a study of Ad26.COV2.S vaccination and SARS-CoV-2 variants. Generated by immunoSEQ multiplex PCR, the TCRdb table keeps only in-frame clones and is missing some. The sample shows roughly 350,000 clones, approximately 90% of them seen only once. A note on this clone: The antigen remains unidentified.

Germline CDR1 is SGHVS and CDR2 is FQNEAQ. V dropped 4 bases and J dropped 4 bases, with 11 bases sitting between them. This CDR3 contains 15 residues. Study-level findings and limits: Spike-specific TCR breadth was greater after Ad26.COV2.S than placebo.

The treatment is: some 20 received Ad26.COV2.S at low or high dose, single or two shots; roughly 5 received placebo; per-sample allocation not given. Material that was analyzed had been drawn on day 63 after the first vaccine or placebo injection. Sequenced here: peripheral blood, sampled in a trial of Ad26.COV2.S vaccine versus placebo. The chain couples TRBV7-8 to TRBJ2-6, with D possibly matching TRBD1 (6 bases). The origin of this receptor is a person aged 18-60 years who received the Ad26.COV2.S COVID-19 vaccine or a placebo. As DNA, the CDR3 is TGTGCCAGCAGCTCACAGGGAGCAGGGGCCAACGTCCTGACTTTC. Encoded protein: CASSSQGAGANVLTF.